The sample holds one count of the clone carrying this TCR beta chain. The CDR3 has 18 residues. Trimming stripped 5 bases from V and 1 base from J, with 18 bases between. The V gene's germline CDR1 is LNHDA and CDR2 SQIVND (reference sequence). This record belongs to a study of control samples from healthy donors and cancer patients. The repertoire was sequenced with immunoSEQ multiplex PCR; TCRdb's copy has only in-frame clones and lacks some. The sample holds some 130,000 clones, around 92% seen once. The sample taken for sequencing was blood. This chain joins TRBV19 and TRBJ1-6, with D unresolved. This clonotype was sampled from a woman aged 45 to 65 in good health. CDR3 region: CASSPLATSSSYNSPLHF. The DNA of the CDR3 is TGTGCCAGTAGTCCCCTCGCCACATCTTCATCCTATAATTCACCCCTCCACTTT.